This entry features one TCR beta chain sequence. Its antigen remains unidentified. J was trimmed by 6 bases and V by 3 bases; bases with no gene match: 5. The CDR3 is 13 amino acids. Germline V gene data show CDR1 as GTSNPN and CDR2 as SVGIG (reference sequence). Isolated RNA was reverse transcribed in full, so expressed TCRB transcripts were sequenced. This table comes from immunoSEQ multiplex PCR, and its TCRdb copy is limited to in-frame clones, with some not included. Among about 260,000 clones listed, around 25% were seen once. The sample is drawn from a study of beta chain features in type 1 diabetes. Study-wide results and limits: There was no resolution here of whether HLA type influences TCRB rearrangement. An over-representation of cells with high TCR expression could result from cDNA sequencing. All four CD4+ subsets of Type 1 diabetes patients contained TCRB CDR3s that were moderately but significantly shorter.

Sequencing input: naive CD4+ T cells from blood. The chain joins TRBV30 to TRBJ2-3; TRBD1 agrees at 8 bases. This receptor was obtained from a woman in her twenties or thirties with type 1 diabetes. CDR3 sequence reads: CAWRIQGADTQYF. DNA of the CDR3: TGTGCCTGGAGGATTCAGGGGGCGGATACGCAGTATTTT.